This T cell receptor beta chain derives from a study of blood T cell repertoires in COVID-19 (dated by TCRdb to the early 2020s). Context from the whole study: Samples from collaborators originated in the United States, Italy and Spain and spanned both the acute and convalescent phases of COVID-19. The repertoires were released in a freely available public database intended as a resource for research on the immune response to SARS-CoV-2. Samples came from the ongoing ImmuneRACE study (first 160 participants) plus 1,254 subjects from 6 global collaborators. Subjects who had been exposed to COVID-19, were actively infected with it, or had recovered from it provided the deeply sampled blood TCRbeta repertoires that made up the dataset. The prospective study material was composed of cDNA or gDNA derived from T cells, B-cell-depleted T cells, or PBMCs. Where HLA class I and class II types were available, the types were taken from metadata supplied by the sample provider, not from assay-based typing. Sample metadata almost always included a de-identified subject ID, COVID-19 status, age in years and sex. What the study reported, not specific to this receptor: The quantity of clinical and demographic metadata differed by source and by participant and was supplied without curation.

On this clone itself: Its antigen is unknown. There are no base qualities to consult, and no much larger clone falls within one base.

Each collaborating institution followed its own protocols to collect whole blood in K2EDTA tubes. For TCRbeta analysis, collaborator samples were shipped as frozen whole blood, as isolated PBMCs, or as DNA extracted from either sample type. Reading from cysteine to phenylalanine, the CDR3 counts 14 amino acids. Only the CDR3 part of the read is kept: 42 bases, read in frame from the first base. The germline V gene specifies SGHRS as CDR1 and YFSETQ as CDR2. The V end loses 0 bases and the J end loses 2 bases, and a stretch of 6 bases separates them. TCRbeta CDR3 regions were amplified from genomic DNA using the immunoSEQ Assay, a bias-controlled multiplex PCR. As for how the authors treated the data: Nucleated cell counts per sample were estimated from amplification of reference gene primers within the assay. To quantify the absolute abundance of each unique TCRbeta CDR3 rearrangement, sequence reads were collapsed and filtered. For each sample, productive Simpson clonality was calculated by taking the square root of Simpson's diversity index across productive rearrangements. TCRdb re-hosts the immuneACCESS table, in-frame sequences only. Its copies lack some clones; in the studies checked, an unresolved V gene accounts for under half of them, and the cause for the rest is not known. The D gene and trimming were derived from the DNA, and the V and J assignments and clone size from that table. A total of approximately 80,000 clones appear in this sample, 65% to 85% of them only once. The ten largest clonotypes hold 15% to 20% of the sample.

Rearrangement joined TRBV5-1 to TRBJ1-3, with the D gene too uncertain to name. The sample was peripheral blood. This clonotype was sampled from a man aged 65 to 85 with active or convalescent COVID-19. CDR3 loop: CASSLENTGNTIYF. The DNA sequence follows: TGCGCCAGCAGCTTGGAAAACACTGGAAACACCATATATTTT.